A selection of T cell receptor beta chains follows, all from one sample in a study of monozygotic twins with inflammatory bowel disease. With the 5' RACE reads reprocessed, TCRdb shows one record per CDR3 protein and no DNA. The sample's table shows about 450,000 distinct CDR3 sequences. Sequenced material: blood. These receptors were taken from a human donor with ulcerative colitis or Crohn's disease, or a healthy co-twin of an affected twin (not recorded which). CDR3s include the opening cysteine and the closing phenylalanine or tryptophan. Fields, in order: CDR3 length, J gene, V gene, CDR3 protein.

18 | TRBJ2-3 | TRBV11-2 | CASSFGTTWTSGTDTQYF
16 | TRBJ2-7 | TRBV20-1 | CSARDRDLYGSYEQYF
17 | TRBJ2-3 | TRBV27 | CASSLLFGVPSTDTQYF
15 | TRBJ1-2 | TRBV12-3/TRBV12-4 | CASSLGSGGGYGYTF
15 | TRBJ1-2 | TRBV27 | CASSLSAGVGYGYTF
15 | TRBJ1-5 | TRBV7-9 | CASSPLGQSNQPQHF
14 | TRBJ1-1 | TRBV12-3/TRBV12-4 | CASSTGGLRRRAFF
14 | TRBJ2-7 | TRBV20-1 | CSARGAGGNYEQYF
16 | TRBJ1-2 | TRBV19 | CASQGASGSSPRGYTF
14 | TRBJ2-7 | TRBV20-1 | CSALASGISYEQYF
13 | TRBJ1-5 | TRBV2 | CASSAEVDQPQHF
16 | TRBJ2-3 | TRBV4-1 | CASSQDSALGTDTQYF
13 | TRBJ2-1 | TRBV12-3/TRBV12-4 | CASSSQTYNEQFF
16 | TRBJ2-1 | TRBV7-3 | CASSPRSGSNYNEQFF
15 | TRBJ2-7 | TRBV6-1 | CASSEPGQGSYEQYF
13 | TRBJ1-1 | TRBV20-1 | CSAPGTGRTEAFF
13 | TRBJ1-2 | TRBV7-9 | CASSSLGPVGYTF
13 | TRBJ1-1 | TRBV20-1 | CSAPLGLPTEAFF
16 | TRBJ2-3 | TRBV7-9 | CASSPALTGSTDTQYF
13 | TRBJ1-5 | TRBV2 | CACGTGGGQPQHF
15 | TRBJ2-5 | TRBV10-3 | CAIRTSGGDQETQYF
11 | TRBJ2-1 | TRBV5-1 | CASRLGDEQFF